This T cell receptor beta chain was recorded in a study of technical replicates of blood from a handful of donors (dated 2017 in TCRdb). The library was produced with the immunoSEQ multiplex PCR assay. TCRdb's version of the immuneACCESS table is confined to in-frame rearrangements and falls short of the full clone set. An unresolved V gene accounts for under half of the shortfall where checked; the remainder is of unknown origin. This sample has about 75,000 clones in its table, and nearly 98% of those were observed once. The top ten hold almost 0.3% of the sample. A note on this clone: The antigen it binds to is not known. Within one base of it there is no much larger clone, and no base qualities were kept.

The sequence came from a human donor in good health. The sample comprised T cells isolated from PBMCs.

The base sequence is TGTGCCAGCAGTTTGCAGTCCTCTGGAAACACCATATATTTT. It codes for CASSLQSSGNTIYF. The receptor chain draws on TRBV6-5 and TRBJ1-3, with no confidently assigned D gene. The germline V gene provides CDR1 MNHEY and CDR2 SVGAGI. From its cysteine to its phenylalanine, the CDR3 spans 14 amino acids. The retained sequence is limited to the CDR3, 42 bases, with the frame set at the first base. V is reduced by 4 bases and J by 0 bases, leaving a spacing of 7 bases between them.